This T cell receptor beta chain was documented in a study of cytomegalovirus exposure and HLA in healthy donors. Regarding the study as a whole: Most subjects had HLA-A and HLA-B alleles reportedly predicted accurately by TCR beta sequences. Most CMV-associated TCR beta chains were later found to appear HLA-restricted. A further, later analysis showed that HLA-associated TCR beta chains (compared with equally common others) were more clonally expanded.

Comment on this clone: The antigen remains undetermined.

Germline CDR1 is SGDLS and CDR2 is YYNGEE. V was trimmed by 4 bases and J by 6 bases, leaving 9 bases between them. This CDR3 has 12 amino acids. The PCR used 60 Vbeta and 13 Jbeta primers. Original handling: An analysis that came later counted 70 million to 100 million unique TCR beta chains, roughly 11 million shared. Using immunoSEQ multiplex PCR, the repertoire was profiled, and TCRdb retains in-frame clones only, with some absent. V, J and clone size are taken as reported in that table, and D and trimming were inferred from the DNA itself. The repertoire holds some 160,000 clones, with about 78% as singletons.

The TCR comes from a man aged 35-49 years in good health and CMV-seronegative. The chain recombines TRBV9 with TRBJ2-3; D is undetermined. The sample was PBMCs. CDR3 sequence (DNA): TGTGCCAGCAGCCCTCCCGTGGATACGCAGTATTTT. Protein product: CASSPPVDTQYF.